This TCR beta chain came from a study of cytomegalovirus exposure and HLA in healthy donors. TCRdb keeps only in-frame clones here, not all; method: immunoSEQ multiplex PCR. Of under 400,000 clones in the sample, roughly 87% were seen once. Germline CDR1 is SEHNR and CDR2 is FQNEAQ (reference sequence). The CDR3 length is 15 residues. Unmatched junction bases numbered 6, after V lost 5 bases and J lost 1 base. The sample was PBMCs. This sequence originates from a man aged 25-45 years in good health and CMV-seronegative. The rearrangement uses TRBV7-9 and TRBJ2-7, with TRBD1 identical over 9 bases. The CDR3 DNA is TGTGCCAGCAGCCTAACACAGGGGGCGTCCTACGAGCAGTACTTC. It translates to CASSLTQGASYEQYF.